The 3 T cell receptor beta chains below all came from one sample that was sequenced in a study of cytomegalovirus exposure and HLA in healthy donors. Amplification used 60 Vbeta primers and 13 Jbeta primers. TCRdb keeps only in-frame clones here, not all; method: immunoSEQ multiplex PCR. The sample has about 94,000 clones, 74% seen once; the top ten hold about a fifth. Source material: PBMCs. All receptors come from a man younger than 40 in good health and CMV-seropositive.

The rearrangement joins TRBV23-1 to TRBJ1-1, with unresolved D. TRBV23-1 carries the ORF label, with uncertain function. Trimming shortened V by 0 bases and J by 1 base, and 9 bases separated the two germline ends. The CDR3 spans 15 residues. CDR3 nucleotide sequence: TGCGCCAGCAGTCAATCAGAGTCCCCGAACACTGAAGCTTTCTTT. Residues: CASSQSESPNTEAFF.

V gene TRBV7-2 combines with J gene TRBJ2-5; possibly TRBD1 for D (6 bases). The V gene's germline CDR1 is SGHTA and CDR2 FQGNSA. V was trimmed by 3 bases and J by 4 bases, leaving 12 bases between them. CDR3 size: 14 residues. The CDR3 here is CASSFNSGAETQYF. In nucleotides, the CDR3 is TGTGCCAGCAGCTTTAATTCAGGGGCAGAGACCCAGTACTTC. Variable domain in full (rest from reference TRBV7-2 and TRBJ2-5): GAGVSQSPSNKVTEKGKDVELRCDPISGHTALYWYRQSLGQGLEFLIYFQGNSAPDKSGLPSDRFSAERTGGSVSTLTIQRTQQEDSAVYLCASSFNSGAETQYFGPGTRLLVL.

The J gene is TRBJ2-1, the V gene TRBV6-1, with 9 bases matching TRBD2. The CDR3 has 14 amino acids. In germline, CDR1 is MNHNS, CDR2 SASEGT. J was trimmed by 5 bases and V by 4 bases; bases with no gene match: 3. The CDR3 bases are TGTGCCAGCAGTGCGCGGACTAGCGACAATGAGCAGTTCTTC. Translating it yields CASSARTSDNEQFF.